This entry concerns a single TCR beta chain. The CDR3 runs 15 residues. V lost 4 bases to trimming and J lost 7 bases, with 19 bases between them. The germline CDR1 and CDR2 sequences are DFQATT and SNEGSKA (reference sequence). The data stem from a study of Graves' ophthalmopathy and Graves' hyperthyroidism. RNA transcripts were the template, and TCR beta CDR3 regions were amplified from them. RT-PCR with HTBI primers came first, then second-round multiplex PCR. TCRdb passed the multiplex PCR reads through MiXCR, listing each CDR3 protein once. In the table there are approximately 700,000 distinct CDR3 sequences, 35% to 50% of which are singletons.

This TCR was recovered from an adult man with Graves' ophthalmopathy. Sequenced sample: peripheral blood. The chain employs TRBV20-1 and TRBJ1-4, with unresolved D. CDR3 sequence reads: CSAIDWGRSGEKLFF. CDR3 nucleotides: TGCAGTGCTATAGATTGGGGAAGGAGTGGTGAAAAACTGTTTTTT.